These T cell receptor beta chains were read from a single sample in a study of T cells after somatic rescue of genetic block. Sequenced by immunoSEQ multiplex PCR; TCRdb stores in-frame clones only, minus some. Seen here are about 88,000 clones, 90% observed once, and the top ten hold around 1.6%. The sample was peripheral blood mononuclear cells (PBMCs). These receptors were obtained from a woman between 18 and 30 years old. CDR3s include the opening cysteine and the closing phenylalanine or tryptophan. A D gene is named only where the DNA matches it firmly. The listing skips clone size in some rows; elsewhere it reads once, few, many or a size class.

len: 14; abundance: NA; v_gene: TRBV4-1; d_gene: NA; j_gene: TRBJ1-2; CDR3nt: TGCGCCAGCAGCCAAGAGCCCGGGTTAGCTGGCTACACCTTC; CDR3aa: CASSQEPGLAGYTF
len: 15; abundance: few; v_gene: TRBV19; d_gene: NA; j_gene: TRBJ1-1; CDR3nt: TGTGCCAGTAGTATGGAGACAGGCCTGAACACTGAAGCTTTCTTT; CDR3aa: CASSMETGLNTEAFF
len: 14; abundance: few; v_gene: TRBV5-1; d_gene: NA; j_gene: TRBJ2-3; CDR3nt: TGCGCCAGCAGGGAGGTGAGGGGCACAGATACGCAGTATTTT; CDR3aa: CASREVRGTDTQYF
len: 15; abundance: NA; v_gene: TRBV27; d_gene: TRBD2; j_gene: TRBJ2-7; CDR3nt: TGTGCCAGCAGTTTAACGGGACTAGCGGGATACGAGCAGTACTTC; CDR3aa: CASSLTGLAGYEQYF
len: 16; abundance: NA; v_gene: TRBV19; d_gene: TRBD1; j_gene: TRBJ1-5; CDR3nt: TGTGCCAGCAAGGACAGGGAGATTTGGGACAATCAGCCCCAGCATTTT; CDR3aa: CASKDREIWDNQPQHF
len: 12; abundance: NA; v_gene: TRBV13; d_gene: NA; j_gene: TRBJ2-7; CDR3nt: TGTGCCAGCAGCCCCGATAGATACGAGCAGTACTTC; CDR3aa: CASSPDRYEQYF
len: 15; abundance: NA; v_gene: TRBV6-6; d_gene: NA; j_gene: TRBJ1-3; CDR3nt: TGTGCCAGCATCGCCAGGCGAGGACCTGGAAACACCATATATTTT; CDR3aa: CASIARRGPGNTIYF
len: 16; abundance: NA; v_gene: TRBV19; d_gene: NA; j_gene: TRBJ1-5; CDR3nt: TGTGCCAGTAGTATCGCGCAGGGACGAACAGGGCAGCCCCAGCATTTT; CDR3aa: CASSIAQGRTGQPQHF
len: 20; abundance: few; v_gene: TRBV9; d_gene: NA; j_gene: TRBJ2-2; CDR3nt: TGTGCCAGCAGCGTACTGATGCGCCACAGGGCCCTGAAGAACACCGGGGAGCTGTTTTTT; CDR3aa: CASSVLMRHRALKNTGELFF
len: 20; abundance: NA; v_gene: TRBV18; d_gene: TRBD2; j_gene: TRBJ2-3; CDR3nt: TGTGCCAGCTCACCCCAACTACTAGCGGGAGAGGTGGGCAGGACAGATACGCAGTATTTT; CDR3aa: CASSPQLLAGEVGRTDTQYF
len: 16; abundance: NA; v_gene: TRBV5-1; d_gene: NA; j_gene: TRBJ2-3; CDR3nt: TGCGCCAGCAGCCGAATTGCGGCAGCGAGCACAGATACGCAGTATTTT; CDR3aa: CASSRIAAASTDTQYF
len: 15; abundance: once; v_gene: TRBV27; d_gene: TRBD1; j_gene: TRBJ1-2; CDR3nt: TGTGCCAGCAGTTTATCAGGGGGCGTGAGATATGGCTACACCTTC; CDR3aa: CASSLSGGVRYGYTF
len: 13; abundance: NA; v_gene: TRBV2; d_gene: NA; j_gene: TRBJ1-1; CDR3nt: TGTGCCAGCAGGGCCAGACAGAACACTGAAGCTTTCTTT; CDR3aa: CASRARQNTEAFF
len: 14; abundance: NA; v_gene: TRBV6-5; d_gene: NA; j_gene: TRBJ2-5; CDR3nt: TGTGCCAGCAGTTACTCGACGGCATTGGGGTCCCAGTACTTC; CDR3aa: CASSYSTALGSQYF
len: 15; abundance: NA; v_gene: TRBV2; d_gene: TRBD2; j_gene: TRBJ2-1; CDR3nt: TGTGCCAGCGGGAGGCTAGCGGGGAACTACAATGAGCAGTTCTTC; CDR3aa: CASGRLAGNYNEQFF
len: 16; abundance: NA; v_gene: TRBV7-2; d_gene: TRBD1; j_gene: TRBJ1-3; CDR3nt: TGTGCCAGCAGTACCCCCGGGACAGCCTCTGGAAACACCATATATTTT; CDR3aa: CASSTPGTASGNTIYF
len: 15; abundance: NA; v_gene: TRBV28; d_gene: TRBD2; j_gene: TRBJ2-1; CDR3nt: TGTGCCAGCGGACACGGGACTAGCGTCTACAATGAGCAGTTCTTC; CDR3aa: CASGHGTSVYNEQFF
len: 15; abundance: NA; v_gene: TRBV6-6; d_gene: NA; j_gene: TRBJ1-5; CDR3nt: TGTGCCAGCAGTTACTCCCAGGGGCTCAATCAGCCCCAGCATTTT; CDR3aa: CASSYSQGLNQPQHF
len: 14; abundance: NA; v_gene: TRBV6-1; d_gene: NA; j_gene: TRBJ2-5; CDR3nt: TGTGCCAGCAGTCGGCGGGAAATCCAAGAGACCCAGTACTTC; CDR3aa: CASSRREIQETQYF
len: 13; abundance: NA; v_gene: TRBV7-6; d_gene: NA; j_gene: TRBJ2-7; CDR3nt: TGTGCCAGCAGCCCCAGATCCCCCTGGGAGCAGTACTTC; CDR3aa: CASSPRSPWEQYF
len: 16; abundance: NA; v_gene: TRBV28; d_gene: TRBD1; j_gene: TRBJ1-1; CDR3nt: TGTGCCAGCAGACGTGGGACAGGGGGCTGGGACACTGAAGCTTTCTTT; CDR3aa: CASRRGTGGWDTEAFF
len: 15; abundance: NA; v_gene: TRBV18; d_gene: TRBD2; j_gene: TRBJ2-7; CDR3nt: TGTGCCAGCTCACGTGCTAGCGGGAGACTCTACGAGCAGTACTTC; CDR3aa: CASSRASGRLYEQYF
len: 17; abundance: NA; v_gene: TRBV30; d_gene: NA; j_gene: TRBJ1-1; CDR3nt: TGTGCCTGGAGTGGGGCGACAACACGGGGCCTGAACACTGAAGCTTTCTTT; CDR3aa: CAWSGATTRGLNTEAFF
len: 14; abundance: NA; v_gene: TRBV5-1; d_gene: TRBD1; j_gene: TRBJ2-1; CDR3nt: TGCGCCAGCAGTTATGACAGGGGCTACAATGAGCAGTTCTTC; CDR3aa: CASSYDRGYNEQFF
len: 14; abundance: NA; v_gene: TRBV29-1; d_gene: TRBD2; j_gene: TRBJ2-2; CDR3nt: TGCAGTATCCGGGAGGGATTTAACACCGGGGAGCTGTTTTTT; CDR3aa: CSIREGFNTGELFF
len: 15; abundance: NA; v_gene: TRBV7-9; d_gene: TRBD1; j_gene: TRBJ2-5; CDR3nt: TGTGCCAGCAGCTTACCGACAGGGCTGTCGGAGACCCAGTACTTC; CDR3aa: CASSLPTGLSETQYF
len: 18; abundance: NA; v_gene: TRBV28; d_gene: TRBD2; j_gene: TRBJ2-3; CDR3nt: TGTGCCAGCAGTCCTGGACTAGCGGGAGGCCATAGCACAGATACGCAGTATTTT; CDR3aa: CASSPGLAGGHSTDTQYF
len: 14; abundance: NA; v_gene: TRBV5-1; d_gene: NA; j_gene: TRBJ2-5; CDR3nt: TGCGCCAGCAGCTTGGTAGCGGCGGCAGAGACCCAGTACTTC; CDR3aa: CASSLVAAAETQYF
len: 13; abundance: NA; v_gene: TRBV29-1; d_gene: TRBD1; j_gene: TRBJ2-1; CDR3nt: TGCAGCGGACTGGGGGACAGGAGCGATGAGCAGTTCTTC; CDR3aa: CSGLGDRSDEQFF
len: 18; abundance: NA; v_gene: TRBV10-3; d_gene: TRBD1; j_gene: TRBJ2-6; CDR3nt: TGTGCCATCAGTGAGGACAGGGGGCCTCAGTCTGGGGCCAACGTCCTGACTTTC; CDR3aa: CAISEDRGPQSGANVLTF
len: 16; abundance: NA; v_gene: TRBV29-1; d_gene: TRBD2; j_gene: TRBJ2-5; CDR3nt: TGCAGCGCCGCGGGACTAGCGGGAGGGCCTGTAGAGACCCAGTACTTC; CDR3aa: CSAAGLAGGPVETQYF